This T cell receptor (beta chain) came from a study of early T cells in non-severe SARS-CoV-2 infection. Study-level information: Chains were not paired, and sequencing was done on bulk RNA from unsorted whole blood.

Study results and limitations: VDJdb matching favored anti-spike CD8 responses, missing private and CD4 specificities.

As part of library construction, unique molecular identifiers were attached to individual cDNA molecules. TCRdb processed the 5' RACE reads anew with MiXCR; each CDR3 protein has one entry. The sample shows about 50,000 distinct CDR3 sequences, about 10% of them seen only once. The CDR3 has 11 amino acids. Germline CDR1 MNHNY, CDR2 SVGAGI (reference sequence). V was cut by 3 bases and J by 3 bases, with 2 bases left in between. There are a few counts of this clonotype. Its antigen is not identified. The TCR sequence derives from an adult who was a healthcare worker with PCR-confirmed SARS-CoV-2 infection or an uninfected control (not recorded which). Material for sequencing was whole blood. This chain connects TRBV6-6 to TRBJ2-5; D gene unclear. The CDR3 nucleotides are TGTGCCAGCAGTTATAAAGAGACCCAGTACTTC. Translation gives CASSYKETQYF.